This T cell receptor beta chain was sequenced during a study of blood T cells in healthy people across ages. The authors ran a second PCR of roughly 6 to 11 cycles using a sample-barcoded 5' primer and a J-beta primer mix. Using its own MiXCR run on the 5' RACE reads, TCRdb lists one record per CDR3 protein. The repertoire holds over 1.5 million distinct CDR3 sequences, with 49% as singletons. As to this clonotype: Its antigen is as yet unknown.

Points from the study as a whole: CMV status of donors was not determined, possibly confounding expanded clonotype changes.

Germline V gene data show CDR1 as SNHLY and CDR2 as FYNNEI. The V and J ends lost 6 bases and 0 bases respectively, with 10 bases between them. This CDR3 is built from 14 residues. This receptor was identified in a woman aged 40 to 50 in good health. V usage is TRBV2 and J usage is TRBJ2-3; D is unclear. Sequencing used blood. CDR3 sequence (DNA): TGTGCCAGCAGCGAACTGGGGAGCACAGATACGCAGTATTTT. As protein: CASSELGSTDTQYF.